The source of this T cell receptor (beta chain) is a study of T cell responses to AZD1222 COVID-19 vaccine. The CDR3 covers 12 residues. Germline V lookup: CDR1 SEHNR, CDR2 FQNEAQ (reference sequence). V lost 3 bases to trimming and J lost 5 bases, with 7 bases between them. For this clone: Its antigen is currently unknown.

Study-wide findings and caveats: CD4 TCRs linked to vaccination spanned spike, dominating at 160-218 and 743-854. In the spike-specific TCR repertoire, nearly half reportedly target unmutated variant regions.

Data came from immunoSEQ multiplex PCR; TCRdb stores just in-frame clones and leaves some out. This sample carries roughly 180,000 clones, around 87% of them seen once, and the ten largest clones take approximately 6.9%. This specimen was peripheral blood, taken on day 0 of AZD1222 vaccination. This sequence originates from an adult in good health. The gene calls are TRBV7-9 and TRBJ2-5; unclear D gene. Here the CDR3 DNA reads TGTGCCAGCAGCTTCCGTCTGGAGACCCAGTACTTC. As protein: CASSFRLETQYF.